One and the same sample provided the 4 T cell receptor beta chains below, sequenced in a study of shared clonotypes between healthy human individuals. Produced via immunoSEQ multiplex PCR; TCRdb's table is partial and in-frame only. The repertoire includes some 2 million clones, about 95% of them detected once, and roughly 1% sits in the top ten. Naive CD8 cells lacked CD45RO and underwent positive selection for CCR7, leaving out terminally differentiated effector memory CD45RA+ cells. Sequences were obtained from naive CD8+ T cells sorted from blood. The receptors derive from a man in his late teens or twenties in good health.

The gene calls are TRBV2 and TRBJ2-7; D might be TRBD2 (6 bases). The V end lost 8 bases, the J end lost 2 bases, and 13 bases lay between the germline ends. Per germline, CDR1 SNHLY and CDR2 FYNNEI. This CDR3 is 13 amino acids long. This chain's CDR3 is CASEGLATYEQYF. CDR3 in DNA: TGTGCCAGCGAGGGTCTAGCGACCTACGAGCAGTACTTC.

This chain uses TRBV27 with TRBJ1-5; TRBD1 might be the D (5 bases). Looked up from germline, CDR1 is MNHEY and CDR2 is SMNVEV (reference sequence). The CDR3 has 15 residues. V lost 5 bases and J 1 base, leaving 12 bases between the germline ends. The CDR3 DNA reads TGTGCCAGCAGTGTCGGGGGTGGAAGCAATCAGCCCCAGCATTTT. It codes for CASSVGGGSNQPQHF.

Notes on this clone: This CDR3 is also generated by other DNA sequences in the sample. V usage is TRBV4-1 and J usage is TRBJ2-2; 11 nucleotides align to TRBD1. This CDR3 spans 16 amino acids. Germline CDR1 and CDR2: MGHRA and YSYEKL. Germline trimming cut 4 bases from V and 3 bases from J; bases unmatched to any gene: 4. In DNA, the CDR3 is TGCGCCAGCAGCCCCGGGACAGGGGGGTACACCGGGGAGCTGTTTTTT. Protein sequence: CASSPGTGGYTGELFF.

J is TRBJ1-1 and V is TRBV19; D is unclear. Per the germline V gene, CDR1 is LNHDA and CDR2 is SQIVND (reference sequence). V gave up 0 bases and J gave up 1 base, with 9 bases separating them. This CDR3 has 15 amino acids. The CDR3: CASSIDWGGNTEAFF. CDR3 coding DNA: TGTGCCAGTAGTATAGATTGGGGAGGGAACACTGAAGCTTTCTTT.